This T cell receptor (beta chain) was documented in a study of blood T cell repertoires in COVID-19. About the study: T cells, B-cell-depleted T cells, or PBMCs provided the cDNA or gDNA that served as material.

In the source study's methods: Reference gene primer amplification in the assay estimated nucleated cell counts. Sequencing used immunoSEQ multiplex PCR; TCRdb keeps in-frame clones, though not all of them. V, J and clone size reflect that table, while D and trimming were determined from the DNA. The sample lists around 55,000 clones; less than 95% were seen once. This clone was recorded only once. V lost 0 bases, J lost 8 bases, and 11 bases lay in between. The CDR3 has 14 amino acids. CDR1 and CDR2 (germline): LGHNA, YNFKEQ. The receptor was isolated from a middle-aged man with acute or convalescent COVID-19. The V and J genes are TRBV4-2 and TRBJ2-1; D perhaps matches TRBD2 (5 bases). The sequenced sample consisted of peripheral blood. CDR3 amino acids: CASSQERGYDEQFF. In DNA form, the CDR3 reads TGTGCCAGCAGCCAAGAACGAGGGTACGATGAGCAGTTCTTC.